One sample yielded the 29 T cell receptor beta chains listed below, sequenced in a study of T-cell reconstitution after alpha-beta-depleted transplantation in children. A TCRbeta library incorporating unique molecular identifiers was prepared. MiXCR, run by TCRdb on the PCR reads, gives a single entry per CDR3 protein. The sample comprises fewer than 4,500 distinct CDR3 sequences, roughly a quarter of which are singletons, and about three fifths rests with the top ten. Material: PBMCs, mostly from graft donor cells, obtained 60 days after TCRalphabeta/CD19-depleted stem cell transplant. The receptors were gathered from a boy under two years old who had a stem cell transplant for acute myeloid leukemia, so the T cells may come from the graft donor.

By share of the sample, this clonotype is medium-sized. The chain has TRBV10-1 and TRBJ2-5; TRBD1 agrees at 7 bases. Germline CDR1 and CDR2: WNHNN and SYGVQD (reference sequence). The CDR3 runs 13 residues. V shed 6 bases, J shed 5 bases, and the junction held 6 bases outside the gene matches. The CDR3 bases are TGCGCCAGCAGCCGACAGGGATGGGAGACCCAGTACTTC. It is translated as CASSRQGWETQYF.

This chain links TRBV13 with TRBJ2-7; tentative D call: TRBD2 (6 bases). The CDR3 contains 14 residues. Trimming pared 3 bases from V and 6 bases from J, leaving 15 bases between. CDR1 is PRHDT, CDR2 FYEKMQ, per germline (reference sequence). CDR3 protein: CASSFRPAGSEQYF. DNA for the CDR3: TGTGCCAGCAGCTTTAGGCCCGCGGGGTCCGAGCAGTACTTC.

This clonotype was seen many times. The rearrangement links TRBV6-5 to TRBJ2-3, with D unclear. The CDR3 consists of 12 residues. The germline V gene has CDR1 MNHEY and CDR2 SVGAGI. V was pared by 8 bases and J by 6 bases, with 12 bases between. CDR3 region: CASGIPWDTQYF. CDR3 coding DNA: TGTGCCAGCGGTATACCGTGGGATACGCAGTATTTT.

Many counts were recorded for this clonotype. The rearrangement links TRBV25-1 to TRBJ1-2; unclear D gene. CDR1 is MGHDK and CDR2 is SYGVNS in the germline V gene. The CDR3 consists of 14 residues. Deletions cut 3 bases from V and 4 bases from J, with 12 bases between. CDR3 DNA sequence: TGTGCCAGCAGTGAGGTCTCGCGAGCCTATGGCTACACCTTC. It translates to CASSEVSRAYGYTF.

For the CDR3, the DNA is TGTGCCAGCAGCTCCCCACCTAGCGGGAGAATGTATTTT. It specifies CASSSPPSGRMYF. V usage is TRBV7-2 and J usage is TRBJ2-3, with 10 bases lining up with TRBD2. Germline V gives CDR1 SGHTA, CDR2 FQGNSA. V was pared by 4 bases and J by 14 bases, with 9 bases of the junction left unmatched. The CDR3 runs to 13 residues.

This clonotype has more than one count but fewer than ten. The rearrangement joins TRBV5-4 to TRBJ2-1, with 8 positions matching TRBD2. V was clipped by 3 bases and J by 7 bases; unmatched bases: 12. CDR3 size: 16 residues. Germline V gene sequence: CDR1 SGHNT, CDR2 YYREEE (reference sequence). The CDR3 loop reads CASSSGGGGSFNEQFF. DNA of the CDR3: TGTGCCAGCAGCTCCGGGGGGGGGGGTTCCTTTAATGAGCAGTTCTTC.

The gene calls are TRBV15 and TRBJ2-2, with D perhaps TRBD1 or TRBD2 (5 bases each). Germline-derived CDR1 and CDR2 are LNHNV and YYDKDF (reference sequence). The CDR3 spans 12 residues. CDR3 nucleotides: TGTCGAATCTTGGGGGACACCGGGGAGCTGTTTTTT. Amino acids: CRILGDTGELFF.

This clonotype appeared many times. The V and J genes are TRBV19 and TRBJ1-1; D unresolved. CDR3 size: 15 residues. The V gene's germline CDR1 is LNHDA and CDR2 SQIVND (reference sequence). V lost 2 bases and J 1 base, leaving 11 bases between the germline ends. CDR3 region: CASSITFRSNTEAFF. The CDR3 coding sequence is TGTGCCAGTAGTATAACTTTCAGGTCGAACACTGAAGCTTTCTTT.

This clonotype ranks as medium-sized (0.01 to 0.1%). The gene calls are TRBV5-8 and TRBJ2-5, with D possibly matching TRBD2 (6 bases). V was pared by 4 bases and J by 2 bases, with 21 bases between. Germline CDR1 is SGHTS and CDR2 is YDEGEE. This CDR3 comprises 17 residues. CDR3 sequence (DNA): TGTGCCAGCAGCCCTCACCGGGGCGTCCGGGGGCAAGAGACCCAGTACTTC. This encodes CASSPHRGVRGQETQYF.

In this sample, this clonotype turned up once. This chain links TRBV11-2 with TRBJ1-1, with D maybe TRBD1 (5 bases). The length of the CDR3 is 12 residues. Trimming shortened V by 5 bases and J by 10 bases, and 14 bases separated the two germline ends. Germline V lookup: CDR1 SGHAT, CDR2 FQNNGV. The CDR3 DNA reads as TGTGCCAGCAGCCTAGGGGCGGGGAGAGCTTTCTTT. This translates into CASSLGAGRAFF. Full variable domain (remainder filled in from reference TRBV11-2 and TRBJ1-1): EAGVAQSPRYKIIEKRQSVAFWCNPISGHATLYWYQQILGQGPKLLIQFQNNGVVDDSQLPKDRFSAERLKGVDSTLKIQPAKLEDSAVYLCASSLGAGRAFFGQGTRLTVV.

This clonotype was found many times. The rearrangement joins TRBV28 to TRBJ2-4; no clear D. V shed 6 bases and J shed 4 bases, with 10 bases lying between them. CDR3 size: 13 residues. In germline, CDR1 is MDHEN, CDR2 SYDVKM. The CDR3 protein is CASSPPRKNIQYF. As DNA, the CDR3 is TGTGCCAGCAGCCCTCCAAGAAAAAACATTCAGTACTTC. Filled out from reference TRBV28 and TRBJ2-4, the complete variable domain reads DVKVTQSSRYLVKRTGEKVFLECVQDMDHENMFWYRQDPGLGLRLIYFSYDVKMKEKGDIPEGYSVSREKKERFSLILESASTNQTSMYLCASSPPRKNIQYFGAGTRLSVL.

This clonotype was seen ten or more times. The genes are TRBV6-6 and TRBJ2-2; either TRBD1 or TRBD2 may fit D (5 bases each). Germline loops: CDR1 MNHNY, CDR2 SVGAGI (reference sequence). V dropped 6 bases and J dropped 4 bases, with 21 bases sitting between them. The CDR3 runs to 17 residues. CDR3 in amino acids: CASRARWDGRTTGELFF. CDR3 sequence (DNA): TGTGCCAGCAGAGCCAGGTGGGACGGACGGACCACCGGGGAGCTGTTTTTT.

Sample share makes this clonotype medium-sized. The chain has TRBV4-3 and TRBJ1-2; the D gene is possibly TRBD1 (5 bases). V lost 4 bases and J 5 bases, leaving 20 bases between the germline ends. Germline CDR1 is LGHNA and CDR2 is YSLEER. CDR3 length: 16 amino acids. The CDR3 loop is CASSPRDRDPLYGYTF. CDR3 DNA sequence: TGCGCCAGCAGCCCCCGGGACCGAGATCCCCTGTATGGCTACACCTTC.

The chain carries TRBV12-3 or TRBV12-4 and TRBJ2-3; 12 bases agree with TRBD2. The CDR3 totals 14 residues. V shed 6 bases and J 6 bases; nucleotides not matched to a gene: 4. The CDR3 DNA reads as TGTGCCAGCAGACCCGGGACTAGCGGGGATACGCAGTATTTT. Amino acids: CASRPGTSGDTQYF.

This clonotype is classed as medium-sized. This sequence joins TRBV20-1 and TRBJ2-7; the D gene could be TRBD1 or TRBD2 (5 bases each). Deletions cut 0 bases from V and 0 bases from J, with 12 bases between. Germline lookup yields CDR1 DFQATT and CDR2 SNEGSKA (reference sequence). This CDR3 region has 15 residues. This CDR3 reads CSARDLRDRSYEQYV. CDR3 DNA sequence: TGCAGTGCTAGAGATCTTAGGGACCGCTCCTACGAGCAGTACGTC.

The V and J genes are TRBV4-3 and TRBJ2-2; 9 bases line up with TRBD2. The germline CDR1 and CDR2 sequences are LGHNA and YSLEER. This CDR3 has 15 residues. The junction had 7 bases not matched to a gene; V was cut back by 4 bases and J by 7 bases. CDR3 nucleotide sequence: TGCGCCAGCAGCCCGACTAGCGGTTATCTCGGGGAGCTGTTTTTT. It specifies CASSPTSGYLGELFF.

This clonotype occurred many times. The chain carries TRBV25-1 and TRBJ2-1; tentatively, D is TRBD1 or TRBD2 (5 bases each). Germline V lookup: CDR1 MGHDK, CDR2 SYGVNS. The V and J ends lost 3 bases and 5 bases respectively, with 11 bases between them. This CDR3 region has 14 residues. DNA for the CDR3: TGTGCCAGCAGTGATACGGGACGGAACAATGAGCAGTTCTTC. This sequence encodes CASSDTGRNNEQFF.

Many counts were recorded for this clonotype. The chain has TRBV19 and TRBJ1-1, with a possible D match to TRBD1 (5 bases). Trimming pared 6 bases from V and 1 base from J, leaving 15 bases between. Germline V gene data show CDR1 as LNHDA and CDR2 as SQIVND (reference sequence). The CDR3 consists of 15 residues. CDR3 nucleotides: TGTGCCAGTAGAGTCCTACAGGAGGGGAACACTGAAGCTTTCTTT. Protein sequence: CASRVLQEGNTEAFF.

This clonotype was seen at least ten times. This rearrangement joins TRBV2 to TRBJ1-2; TRBD1 agrees at 7 bases. Trimming removed 5 bases from V and 4 bases from J; junction bases left unmatched: 1. CDR3 length: 12 residues. CDR1 is SNHLY, CDR2 FYNNEI, per germline. CDR3 amino acids: CASSWDSYGYTF. CDR3 nucleotide sequence: TGTGCCAGCAGTTGGGACAGCTATGGCTACACCTTC.

V and J are TRBV6-8 and TRBJ1-5, with a weak D call TRBD1 (5 bases). The CDR3 length is 10 residues. Per germline, CDR1 MNHGY and CDR2 SAAAGT. In nucleotides, the CDR3 is TGTGCAGTCTTGGGGGAGCCCCAGCATTTT. It encodes CAVLGEPQHF.

There are many counts of this clonotype. The chain has TRBV20-1 and TRBJ1-6; D uncertain. Trimming cost V 1 base and J 3 bases, with 7 bases left between them. This CDR3 has 14 amino acids. CDR1 and CDR2 (germline): DFQATT, SNEGSKA (reference sequence). Here the CDR3 reads CSARGDRYNSPLHF. Here the CDR3 DNA reads TGCAGTGCTAGAGGGGATCGCTATAATTCACCCCTCCACTTT.

The rearrangement uses TRBV24-1 and TRBJ1-2, with D perhaps matching TRBD1 (5 bases). Germline V CDR1 and CDR2: KGHDR, SFDVKD. CDR3 length: 15 residues. The ends were cut back, 3 bases at V and 6 bases at J, with 16 bases in the middle. For the CDR3, the DNA is TGTGCCACCAGTGATGGGGGACCCTCCATCGATGGCTACACCTTC. It specifies CATSDGGPSIDGYTF.

This clonotype has ten or more counts. The chain joins TRBV27 to TRBJ2-2; tentative D call: TRBD1 (6 bases). CDR1 and CDR2 (germline): MNHEY, SMNVEV (reference sequence). This CDR3 is built from 13 residues. The V and J ends lost 6 bases and 6 bases respectively, with 11 bases between them. CDR3: CASSPTGSGELFF. In nucleotides, the CDR3 is TGTGCCAGCAGCCCCACAGGGTCCGGGGAGCTGTTTTTT.

Concerning this clonotype itself: One junction end disagrees with the germline gene, perhaps due to a read error. V usage is TRBV15 and J usage is TRBJ1-5, with D possibly TRBD1 on 5 matching bases. CDR1 and CDR2 (germline): LNHNV, YYDKDF (reference sequence). This CDR3 contains 8 residues. CDR3 sequence reads: CYILGEHF. CDR3 nucleotides: TGCTACATCTTGGGGGAGCATTTT. Looking up the rest from reference TRBV15 and TRBJ1-5 gives the full variable domain: DAMVIQNPRYQVTQFGKPVTLSCSQTLNHNVMYWYQQKSSQAPKLLFHYYDKDFNNEADTPDNFQSRRPNTSFCFLDIRSPGLGDTAMYLCYILGEHFGDGTRLSIL.

This clonotype was detected many times. V and J are TRBV28 and TRBJ1-4, with D unresolved. This CDR3 spans 15 amino acids. V was trimmed by 6 bases and J by 8 bases, leaving 19 bases between them. Germline-derived CDR1 and CDR2 are MDHEN and SYDVKM. Written as DNA, the CDR3 is TGTGCCAGCAGCCCCACCGACGGCAGTTGGGAAAAACTGTTTTTT. This encodes CASSPTDGSWEKLFF.

This clonotype was observed at least ten times. The chain combines TRBV5-1 with TRBJ1-2, with D tentatively TRBD1 (6 bases). This CDR3 spans 12 amino acids. Germline CDR1 is SGHRS and CDR2 is YFSETQ. With 7 bases removed from V and 5 bases from J, the gap between germline ends came to 12 bases. The CDR3 DNA is TGCGCCAGCCGACAGGCAAATTATGGCTACACCTTC. Amino acids: CASRQANYGYTF.

The rearrangement links TRBV2 to TRBJ2-5, with D perhaps being TRBD1 or TRBD2 (5 bases each). The CDR3 consists of 16 residues. Germline values: CDR1 SNHLY, CDR2 FYNNEI. CDR3 DNA: TGTACCTTCAGTCTAGAGGGGTCGGGGTCCGGTAGGACCCAGTACTTC. It yields the protein CTFSLEGSGSGRTQYF.

Ten or more counts support this clonotype. The J gene is TRBJ1-2, the V gene TRBV28, with unresolved D. V was shortened by 10 bases and J by 0 bases, with 12 bases between the two germline ends. The CDR3 covers 13 residues. Germline V gene sequence: CDR1 MDHEN, CDR2 SYDVKM. The CDR3 nucleotides are TGTGCCACCCATAAGACGGCTAACTATGGCTACACCTTC. Translated, it gives CATHKTANYGYTF.

This clonotype showed up many times. V is TRBV15 and J is TRBJ2-5; no clear D. In germline, CDR1 is LNHNV, CDR2 YYDKDF (reference sequence). V dropped 0 bases and J dropped 5 bases, with 13 bases sitting between them. CDR3 length: 15 residues. The CDR3 sequence is CATSREKSTGETQYF. As DNA, the CDR3 is TGTGCCACCAGCAGAGAAAAGTCAACCGGGGAGACCCAGTACTTC.